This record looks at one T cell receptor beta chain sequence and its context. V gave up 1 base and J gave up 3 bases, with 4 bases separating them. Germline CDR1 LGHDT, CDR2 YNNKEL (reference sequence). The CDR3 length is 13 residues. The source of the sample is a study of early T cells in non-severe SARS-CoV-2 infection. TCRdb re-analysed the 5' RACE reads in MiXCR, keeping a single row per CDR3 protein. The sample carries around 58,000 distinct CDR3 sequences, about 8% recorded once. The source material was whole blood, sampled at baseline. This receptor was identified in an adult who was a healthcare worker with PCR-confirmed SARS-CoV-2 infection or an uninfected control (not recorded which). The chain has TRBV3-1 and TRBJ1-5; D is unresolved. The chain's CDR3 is CASSQAFNQPQHF. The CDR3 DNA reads TGTGCCAGCAGCCAAGCCTTCAATCAGCCCCAGCATTTT. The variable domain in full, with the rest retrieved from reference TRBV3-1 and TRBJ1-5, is DTAVSQTPKYLVTQMGNDKSIKCEQNLGHDTMYWYKQDSKKFLKIMFSYNNKELIINETVPNRFSPKSPDKAHLNLHINSLELGDSAVYFCASSQAFNQPQHFGDGTRLSIL.